The present entry profiles one T cell receptor (beta chain) with its context. The data derive from a study of blood T cell repertoires in COVID-19. Study-wide background: PBMCs, B-cell-depleted T cells, or T cells were the source of the cDNA or gDNA that made up the material.

Original analysis: The authors estimated nucleated cell counts from reference gene primer amplification. Sequenced by immunoSEQ multiplex PCR; TCRdb stores in-frame clones only, minus some. V and J calls and clone size are copied from that table; D and trimming were computed from the DNA. The data contain 90,000 to 140,000 clones, 85% to 90% of them seen just once; the ten biggest clones take up more than 4%. Germline V CDR1 and CDR2: PRHDT, FYEKMQ (reference sequence). Trimming took 1 base from V and 6 from J, leaving 12 bases between them. CDR3 length: 14 residues. The receptor's source is a man aged 50-59 years with acute or convalescent COVID-19. Sequencing was done on a sample of peripheral blood. The chain joins TRBV13 to TRBJ1-2; perhaps TRBD1 as D (5 bases). In DNA form, the CDR3 reads TGTGCCAGCAGCTTAGCGGGGACTGGCGATGGCTACACCTTC. Translating gives CASSLAGTGDGYTF.